Following are 16 T cell receptor beta chains from one sample sequenced in a study of blood T cell repertoires in COVID-19. TCRdb keeps only in-frame clones here, not all; method: immunoSEQ multiplex PCR. Here the sample spans about 280,000 clones, nearly 90% being singletons. Source material: peripheral blood. Receptor source: a man between 18 and 29 years old with active or convalescent COVID-19.

This clone has a single count. The chain employs TRBV12-5 and TRBJ2-1; 12 positions agree with TRBD1. Germline trimming cut 7 bases from V and 8 bases from J; bases unmatched to any gene: 9. This CDR3 is built from 15 residues. Germline CDR1 reads LGHNT; CDR2 reads FRNRAP. CDR3 amino acids: CASAMGTGGLYEQFF. CDR3 in DNA: TGTGCTAGTGCAATGGGGACAGGGGGCCTCTATGAGCAGTTCTTC.

This clone was recorded only once. As DNA, the CDR3 is TGTGCCAGTAGTATTAAAGGGGGCGAGAACACTGAAGCTTTCTTT. It translates to CASSIKGGENTEAFF. The genes are TRBV19 and TRBJ1-1; 7 positions agree with TRBD1. J lost 1 base, V lost 3 bases, and 5 bases had no gene match. Per germline, CDR1 LNHDA and CDR2 SQIVND (reference sequence). This CDR3 spans 15 amino acids. Full variable domain (rest looked up from reference TRBV19 and TRBJ1-1): DGGITQSPKYLFRKEGQNVTLSCEQNLNHDAMYWYRQDPGQGLRLIYYSQIVNDFQKGDIAEGYSVSREKKESFPLTVTSAQKNPTAFYLCASSIKGGENTEAFFGQGTRLTVV.

The CDR3 DNA reads as TGTGCCAGCAGTTATTTCCGCGAGCAGTACTTC. It encodes CASSYFREQYF. The V call is TRBV6-5, the J call TRBJ2-7; D gene ambiguous. The ends were cut back, 3 bases at V and 6 bases at J, with 6 bases in the middle. The CDR3 is made up of 11 amino acids. The germline V gene encodes CDR1 MNHEY and CDR2 SVGAGI.

In regard to this clone: An end of the junction does not agree with germline; a read error may underlie this. This chain connects TRBV6-1 to TRBJ1-1; D is unclear. CDR1 is MNHNS and CDR2 is SASEGT in the germline V gene. CDR3 length: 13 residues. The CDR3 DNA reads as TGTGCCAGCAATGAAGGGCCGAACACTGAAGCTTTCTTT. Protein product: CASNEGPNTEAFF.

This sequence joins TRBV10-3 and TRBJ1-5; D not certain. Germline V gene data show CDR1 as ENHRY and CDR2 as SYGVKD. Between the trimmed V and J ends, which lost 6 bases and 0 bases, there was a span of 9 bases. The CDR3 totals 14 residues. CDR3: CAIRRENSNQPQHF. In DNA, the CDR3 is TGTGCCATCAGGAGGGAAAATAGCAATCAGCCCCAGCATTTT.

The gene calls are TRBV7-2 and TRBJ2-1; D is possibly TRBD1 (6 bases). Per the germline V gene, CDR1 is SGHTA and CDR2 is FQGNSA. The CDR3 extends over 14 amino acids. V was clipped by 2 bases and J by 8 bases, with 13 bases between them. For the CDR3, the DNA is TGTGCCAGCAGCTTACGATCAGGGGCCGATGAGCAGTTCTTC. The encoded protein is CASSLRSGADEQFF. Full variable domain (remainder filled in from reference TRBV7-2 and TRBJ2-1): GAGVSQSPSNKVTEKGKDVELRCDPISGHTALYWYRQSLGQGLEFLIYFQGNSAPDKSGLPSDRFSAERTGGSVSTLTIQRTQQEDSAVYLCASSLRSGADEQFFGPGTRLTVL.

The CDR3 DNA sequence: TGTGCCAGCAGCTTAGATGGCCGAAGCAATCAGCCCCAGCATTTT. It specifies CASSLDGRSNQPQHF. V usage is TRBV11-2 and J usage is TRBJ1-5; D is unclear. The V gene's germline CDR1 is SGHAT and CDR2 FQNNGV. The CDR3 consists of 15 residues. Trimming stripped 0 bases from V and 1 base from J, with 7 bases between.

The V and J genes are TRBV9 and TRBJ2-7; 13 positions match TRBD2. The CDR3 is 15 amino acids. Germline assignment: CDR1 SGDLS and CDR2 YYNGEE. The junction had 3 bases not matched to a gene; V was cut back by 4 bases and J by 2 bases. CDR3 loop: CASSPTSGGAYEQYF. CDR3 DNA: TGTGCCAGCAGCCCTACTAGCGGGGGGGCCTACGAGCAGTACTTC.

This clone was recorded only once. V usage is TRBV6-2 or TRBV6-3 and J usage is TRBJ2-1; 9 bases are shared with TRBD1. Unmatched junction bases numbered 15, after V lost 5 bases and J lost 7 bases. This CDR3 contains 17 residues. Germline V CDR1 and CDR2: MNHEY, SVGEGT. The DNA for the CDR3 is TGTGCCAGCAGTAATCGAACCGGGACAGGGCCTATTAATGAGCAGTTCTTC. Translation: CASSNRTGTGPINEQFF.

The V call is TRBV2, the J call TRBJ1-1; D is undetermined. CDR3 length equals 14 residues. CDR1 and CDR2 (germline): SNHLY, FYNNEI. The germline V and J ends were trimmed by 1 base and 1 base, with 7 bases remaining between them. The DNA for the CDR3 is TGTGCCAGCAGTGAAGTGGTCGGGAACACTGAAGCTTTCTTT. Its protein is CASSEVVGNTEAFF. The full variable domain, in which reference TRBV2 and TRBJ1-1 provide the parts outside the CDR3, is EPEVTQTPSHQVTQMGQEVILRCVPISNHLYFYWYRQILGQKVEFLVSFYNNEISEKSEIFDDQFSVERPDGSNFTLKIRSTKLEDSAMYFCASSEVVGNTEAFFGQGTRLTVV.

The gene calls are TRBV3-1 (or the pseudogene TRBV3-2) and TRBJ1-5; D uncertain. Trimming took 3 bases from V and 2 from J, leaving 14 bases between them. The CDR3 has 16 residues. Germline CDR1 LGHDT, CDR2 YNNKEL (reference sequence). CDR3 region: CASSHPAGQGNQPQHF. The CDR3 DNA follows: TGTGCCAGCAGCCACCCCGCAGGCCAAGGCAATCAGCCCCAGCATTTT.

This clone was seen once. At the DNA level, this CDR3 is encoded by other sequences in the same sample as well. J is TRBJ2-7 and V is TRBV27; 8 positions agree with TRBD1. The CDR3 contains 14 residues. V trimming: 3 bases; J trimming: 3 bases; junction bases outside the gene matches: 4. Germline V gene data show CDR1 as MNHEY and CDR2 as SMNVEV (reference sequence). CDR3 nucleotide sequence: TGTGCCAGCAGTTTTGGACAGGGCCTCTACGAGCAGTACTTC. It encodes CASSFGQGLYEQYF.

This sequence joins TRBV18 and TRBJ1-2; 7 nucleotides match TRBD1. Looked up from germline, CDR1 is KGHSH and CDR2 is LQKENI. The ends lost 5 bases at V and 1 base at J; junction bases unmatched: 7. The CDR3 consists of 15 residues. The CDR3 sequence: CASSGGQALNYGYTF. CDR3 nucleotides: TGTGCCAGCTCAGGCGGACAGGCACTTAACTATGGCTACACCTTC.

This clone has just a few counts. The chain is built from TRBV4-1 and TRBJ2-5; D gene uncertain. The CDR3 sequence is 13 residues long. Between the trimmed V and J ends, which lost 1 base and 5 bases, there was a span of 8 bases. Germline V gives CDR1 MGHRA, CDR2 YSYEKL. This CDR3 is CASSQGVRETQYF. Here the CDR3 DNA reads TGCGCCAGCAGCCAAGGGGTGCGGGAGACCCAGTACTTC.

V and J are TRBV30 and TRBJ1-2, with unresolved D. V lost 0 bases, J lost 7 bases, and 15 bases lay in between. The CDR3 sequence is 14 residues long. Looked up from germline, CDR1 is GTSNPN and CDR2 is SVGIG (reference sequence). The CDR3 protein is CAWSVLTPALGYTF. In nucleotides, the CDR3 is TGTGCCTGGAGTGTACTAACACCCGCACTTGGCTACACCTTC.

The chain employs TRBV27 and TRBJ1-1, with D unresolved. CDR1 is MNHEY, CDR2 SMNVEV, per germline (reference sequence). There are 16 residues in the CDR3. V was clipped by 1 base and J by 2 bases, with 14 bases between them. Here the CDR3 reads CASSLFGGMANTEAFF. The CDR3 nucleotides read TGTGCCAGCAGTTTATTCGGCGGGATGGCTAACACTGAAGCTTTCTTT.